These T cell receptor beta chains were read from a single sample in a study of blood T cell repertoires in COVID-19. The repertoire was sequenced with immunoSEQ multiplex PCR; TCRdb's copy has only in-frame clones and lacks some. The data contain over 200,000 clones, approximately 79% of them singletons. Sequenced material: peripheral blood. The receptor set was obtained from a human donor in a cohort sampled during active COVID-19. The CDR3 runs from the conserved cysteine through the conserved F or W. The order of the fields is V gene, clone size, J gene, D gene, CDR3 protein, CDR3 DNA. The D gene is left open where the match is weak. Clone size is not always given. Where it is, it says once, few, many or a class for expanded clones.

V gene: TRBV19
clone size: .
J gene: TRBJ1-5
D gene: .
CDR3 protein: CASSLTTDQPQHF
CDR3 DNA: TGTGCCAGTAGCCTGACAACTGATCAGCCCCAGCATTTT

V gene: TRBV27
clone size: .
J gene: TRBJ1-3
D gene: .
CDR3 protein: CASSLQIGNTIYF
CDR3 DNA: TGTGCCAGCAGTTTACAAATTGGAAACACCATATATTTT

V gene: TRBV15
clone size: .
J gene: TRBJ1-2
D gene: TRBD1
CDR3 protein: CATSRRQGVLYGYTF
CDR3 DNA: TGTGCCACCAGCAGGAGACAGGGAGTCCTCTATGGCTACACCTTC

V gene: TRBV28
clone size: .
J gene: TRBJ1-1
D gene: .
CDR3 protein: CASSLMPPGGTEAFF
CDR3 DNA: TGTGCCAGCAGTTTAATGCCTCCCGGCGGCACTGAAGCTTTCTTT

V gene: TRBV4-2
clone size: .
J gene: TRBJ2-3
D gene: TRBD2
CDR3 protein: CASEREARTDTQYF
CDR3 DNA: TGTGCCAGTGAGCGGGAGGCCCGCACAGATACGCAGTATTTT

V gene: TRBV5-1
clone size: .
J gene: TRBJ2-2
D gene: TRBD1
CDR3 protein: CASSSGQTNTGELFF
CDR3 DNA: TGCGCCAGCAGCTCGGGACAGACAAACACCGGGGAGCTGTTTTTT

V gene: TRBV4-2
clone size: .
J gene: TRBJ2-3
D gene: TRBD2
CDR3 protein: CASSQGNSGKATDTQYF
CDR3 DNA: TGTGCCAGCAGCCAAGGAAATAGCGGGAAGGCGACAGATACGCAGTATTTT

V gene: TRBV27
clone size: .
J gene: TRBJ2-2
D gene: .
CDR3 protein: CASADTAYTGELFF
CDR3 DNA: TGTGCCAGCGCCGACACTGCGTACACCGGGGAGCTGTTTTTT

V gene: TRBV9
clone size: .
J gene: TRBJ2-1
D gene: TRBD2
CDR3 protein: CASSPGVAGVGQFF
CDR3 DNA: TGTGCCAGCAGCCCCGGAGTAGCGGGAGTCGGGCAGTTCTTC

V gene: TRBV7-9
clone size: .
J gene: TRBJ2-7
D gene: .
CDR3 protein: CASSSNAVSGEQYF
CDR3 DNA: TGTGCCAGCAGCTCAAACGCGGTGTCTGGGGAGCAGTACTTC

V gene: TRBV18
clone size: few
J gene: TRBJ2-7
D gene: .
CDR3 protein: CASSPDSSSYEQYF
CDR3 DNA: TGTGCCAGCTCACCGGACAGCAGCTCCTACGAGCAGTACTTC

V gene: TRBV28
clone size: .
J gene: TRBJ2-7
D gene: TRBD1
CDR3 protein: CASSLRGLDGEQYF
CDR3 DNA: TGTGCCAGCAGTTTAAGGGGGCTAGATGGTGAGCAGTACTTC

V gene: TRBV9
clone size: .
J gene: TRBJ2-7
D gene: .
CDR3 protein: CASSVFERGEQYF
CDR3 DNA: TGTGCCAGCAGCGTCTTTGAGCGCGGCGAGCAGTACTTC

V gene: TRBV27
clone size: .
J gene: TRBJ2-1
D gene: .
CDR3 protein: CASSFTSRSSYNEQFF
CDR3 DNA: TGTGCCAGCAGTTTTACTAGCAGAAGCTCCTACAATGAGCAGTTCTTC